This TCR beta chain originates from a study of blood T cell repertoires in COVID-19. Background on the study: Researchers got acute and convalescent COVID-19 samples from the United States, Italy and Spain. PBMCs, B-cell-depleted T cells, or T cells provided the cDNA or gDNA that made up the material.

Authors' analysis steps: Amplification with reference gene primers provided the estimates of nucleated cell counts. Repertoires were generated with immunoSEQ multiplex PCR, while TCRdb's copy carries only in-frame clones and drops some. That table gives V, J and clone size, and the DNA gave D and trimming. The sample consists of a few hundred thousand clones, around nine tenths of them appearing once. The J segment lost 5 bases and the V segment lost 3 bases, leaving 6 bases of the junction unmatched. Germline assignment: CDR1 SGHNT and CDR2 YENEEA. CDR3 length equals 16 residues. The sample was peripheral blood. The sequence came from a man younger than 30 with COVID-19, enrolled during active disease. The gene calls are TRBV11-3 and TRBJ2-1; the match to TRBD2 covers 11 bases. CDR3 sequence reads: CASSFTLLAGDNEQFF. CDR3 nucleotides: TGTGCCAGCAGCTTCACATTACTAGCGGGAGACAATGAGCAGTTCTTC.